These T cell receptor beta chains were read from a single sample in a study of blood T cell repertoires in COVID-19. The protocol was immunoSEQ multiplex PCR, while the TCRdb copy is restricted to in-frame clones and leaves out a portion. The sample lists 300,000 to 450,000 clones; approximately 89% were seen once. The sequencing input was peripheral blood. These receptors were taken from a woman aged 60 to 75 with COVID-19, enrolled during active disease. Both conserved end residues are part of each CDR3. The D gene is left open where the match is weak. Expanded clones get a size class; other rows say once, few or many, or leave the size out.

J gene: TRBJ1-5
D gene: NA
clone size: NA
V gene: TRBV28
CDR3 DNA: TGTGCCAGCAAACCCCGGGATGGACGTAGCAATCAGCCCCAGCATTTT
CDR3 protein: CASKPRDGRSNQPQHF

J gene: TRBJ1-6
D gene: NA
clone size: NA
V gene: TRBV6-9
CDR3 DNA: TGTGCCAGCAGTTACTTGGGCTCCATTTCCTGGCCCCTCCACTTT
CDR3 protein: CASSYLGSISWPLHF

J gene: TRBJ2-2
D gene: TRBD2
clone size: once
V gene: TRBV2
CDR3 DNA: TGTGCCAGCAGCGGGATAGCGGGGGGGCCCGGGGAGCTGTTTTTT
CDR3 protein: CASSGIAGGPGELFF

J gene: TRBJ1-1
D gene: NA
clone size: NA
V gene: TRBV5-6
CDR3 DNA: TGTGCCAGCAGCTTGAGGACAGTCCAGGGCACTGAAGCTTTCTTT
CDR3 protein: CASSLRTVQGTEAFF

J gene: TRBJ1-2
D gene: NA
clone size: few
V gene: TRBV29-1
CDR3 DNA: TGCAGCGGCATTAAGGCCGGGACACAGGGCTACACCTTC
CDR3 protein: CSGIKAGTQGYTF

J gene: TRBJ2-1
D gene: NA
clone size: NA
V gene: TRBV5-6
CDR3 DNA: TGTGCCAGCAGCTTGATAGGGGTGGGGACCTACAATGAGCAGTTCTTC
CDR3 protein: CASSLIGVGTYNEQFF

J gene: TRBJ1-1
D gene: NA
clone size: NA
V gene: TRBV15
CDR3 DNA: TGTGCCACCAGCAGAGGGTCAGGGGAAGAGAACACTGAAGCTTTCTTT
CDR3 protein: CATSRGSGEENTEAFF

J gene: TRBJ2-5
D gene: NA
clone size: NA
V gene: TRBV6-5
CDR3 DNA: TGTGCCAGCCGGGCGAACAGGCCCGGCCTTCAGACCCAGTACTTC
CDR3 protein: CASRANRPGLQTQYF

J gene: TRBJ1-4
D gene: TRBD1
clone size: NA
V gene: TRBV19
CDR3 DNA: TGTGCCAGTAGTACTCGGGACAGGGGTGACGCTAATGAAAAACTGTTTTTT
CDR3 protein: CASSTRDRGDANEKLFF

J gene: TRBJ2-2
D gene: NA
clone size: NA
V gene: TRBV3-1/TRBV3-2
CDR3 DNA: TGTGCCAGCAGCCAATTCCAAGGAGACAGAGGCGCCGGGGAGCTGTTTTTT
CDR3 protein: CASSQFQGDRGAGELFF

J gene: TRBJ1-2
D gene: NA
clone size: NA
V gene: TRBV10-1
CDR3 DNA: TGCGCCAGCTTGCAGTCCTATGGCTACACCTTC
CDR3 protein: CASLQSYGYTF

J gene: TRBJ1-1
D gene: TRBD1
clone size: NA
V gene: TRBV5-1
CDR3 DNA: TGCGCCAGCAGCTATTCCGGGACAGGGACTGCCACTGAAGCTTTCTTT
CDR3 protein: CASSYSGTGTATEAFF

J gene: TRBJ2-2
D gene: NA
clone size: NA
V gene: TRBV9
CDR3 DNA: TGTGCCAGCAGCGTATCGGTGGCCGGGGAGCTGTTTTTT
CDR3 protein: CASSVSVAGELFF

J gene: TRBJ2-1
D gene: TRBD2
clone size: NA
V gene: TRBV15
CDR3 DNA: TGTGCCACCAGCAGGGATAGCGGGGGATACAATGAGCAGTTCTTC
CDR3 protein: CATSRDSGGYNEQFF

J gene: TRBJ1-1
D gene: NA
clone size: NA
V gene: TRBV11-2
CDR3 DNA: TGTGCCAGCAGCTTAGGACAGTCGAACACTGAAGCTTTCTTT
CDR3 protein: CASSLGQSNTEAFF

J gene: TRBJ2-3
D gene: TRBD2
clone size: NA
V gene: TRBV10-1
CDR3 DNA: TGCGCCAGCAGTGGATCCCGACTAGCGGGGGGCCCAGATACGCAGTATTTT
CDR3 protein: CASSGSRLAGGPDTQYF

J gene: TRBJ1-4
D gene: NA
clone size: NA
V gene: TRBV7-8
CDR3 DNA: TGTGCCAGCAGCCGAGCCCCGACAGTAGTTAATGAAAAACTGTTTTTT
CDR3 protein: CASSRAPTVVNEKLFF

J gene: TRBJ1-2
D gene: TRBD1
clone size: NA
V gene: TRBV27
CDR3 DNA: TGTGCCAGCAGTCTGCTTGGACAGGGGCACTATGGCTACACCTTC
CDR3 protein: CASSLLGQGHYGYTF

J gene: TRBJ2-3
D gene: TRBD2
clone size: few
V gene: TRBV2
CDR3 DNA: TGTGCCAGCAGTGAACCCGACGGGACTAGCGGGGGCTCTCGCACAGATACGCAGTATTTT
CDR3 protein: CASSEPDGTSGGSRTDTQYF

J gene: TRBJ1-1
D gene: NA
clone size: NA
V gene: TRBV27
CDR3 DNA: TGTGCCAGCAGTCCCCGGGGGGCACCCCAAGGTTTCTTT
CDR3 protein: CASSPRGAPQGFF

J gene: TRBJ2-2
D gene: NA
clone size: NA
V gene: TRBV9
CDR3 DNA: TGTGCCAGCAGCCCAGGACACGTGTCGAACACCGGGGAGCTGTTTTTT
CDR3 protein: CASSPGHVSNTGELFF

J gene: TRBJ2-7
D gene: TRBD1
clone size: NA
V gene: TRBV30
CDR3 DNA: TGTGCCTGTTCCCGGGACAGGGGTCTAAACGAGCAGTACTTC
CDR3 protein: CACSRDRGLNEQYF

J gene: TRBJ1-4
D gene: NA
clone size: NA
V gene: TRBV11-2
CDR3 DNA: TGTGCCAGCAGCCAGGGGCCAACTAATGAAAAACTGTTTTTT
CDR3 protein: CASSQGPTNEKLFF

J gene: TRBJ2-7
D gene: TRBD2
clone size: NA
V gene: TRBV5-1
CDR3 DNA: TGCGCCAGCAGCTACGGGGGGAGCTCCTACGAGCAGTACTTC
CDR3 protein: CASSYGGSSYEQYF

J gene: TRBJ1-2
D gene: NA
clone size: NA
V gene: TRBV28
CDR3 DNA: TGTGCCAGCGTGTTGAGTGGTGGCTATGGCTACACCTTC
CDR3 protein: CASVLSGGYGYTF

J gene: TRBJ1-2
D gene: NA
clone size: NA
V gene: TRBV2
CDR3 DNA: TGTGCCAGCAGCAACTCCCCGCTAGGAAGCAACTATGGCTACACCTTC
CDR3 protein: CASSNSPLGSNYGYTF

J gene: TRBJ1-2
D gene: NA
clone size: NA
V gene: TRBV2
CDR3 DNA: TGTGCCGGTCTTGAGAGTCAAGTCTATGGCTACACCTTC
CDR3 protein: CAGLESQVYGYTF

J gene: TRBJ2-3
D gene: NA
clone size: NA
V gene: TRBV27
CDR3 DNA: TGTGCCAGCAGTGAAGAGGGCCACGGTAGCACAGATACGCAGTATTTT
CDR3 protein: CASSEEGHGSTDTQYF

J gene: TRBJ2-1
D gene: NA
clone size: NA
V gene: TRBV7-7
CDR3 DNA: TGTGCCAGCAGCTTGGGCTCGACCTACAATGAGCAGTTCTTC
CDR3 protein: CASSLGSTYNEQFF

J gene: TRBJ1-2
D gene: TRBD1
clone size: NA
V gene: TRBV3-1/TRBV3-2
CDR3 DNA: TGTGCCAGCAGCCAGTCAGGGGGACAGGGCTACACCTTC
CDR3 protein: CASSQSGGQGYTF

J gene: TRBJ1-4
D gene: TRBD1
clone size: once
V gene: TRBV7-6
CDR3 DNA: TGTGCCAGCAGCCGGGACAGGACAACTAATGAAAAACTGTTTTTT
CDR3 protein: CASSRDRTTNEKLFF

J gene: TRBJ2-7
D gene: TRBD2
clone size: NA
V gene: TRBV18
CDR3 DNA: TGTGCCAGCTCTTGGACTAGCTCCTACGAGCAGTACTTC
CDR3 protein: CASSWTSSYEQYF

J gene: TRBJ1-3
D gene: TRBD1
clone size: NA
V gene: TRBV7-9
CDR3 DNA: TGTGCCAGCAGCCCGACAGGGGACACCATATATTTT
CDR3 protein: CASSPTGDTIYF

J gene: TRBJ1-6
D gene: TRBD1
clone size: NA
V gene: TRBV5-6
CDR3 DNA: TGTGCCAGCAGCTTGGGCACAGGGGGCAGGAATTCACCCCTCCACTTT
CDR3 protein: CASSLGTGGRNSPLHF

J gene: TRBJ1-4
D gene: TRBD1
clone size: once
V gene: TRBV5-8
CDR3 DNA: TGTGCCAGCAGCCGTGACAGGGCTGAAAAACTGTTTTTT
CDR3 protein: CASSRDRAEKLFF

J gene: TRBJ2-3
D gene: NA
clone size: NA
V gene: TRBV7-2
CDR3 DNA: TGTGCCAGCAGCTTAGGGGGGCCAAATACGCAGTATTTT
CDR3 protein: CASSLGGPNTQYF

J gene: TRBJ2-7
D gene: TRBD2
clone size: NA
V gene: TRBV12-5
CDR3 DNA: TGTGCTAGTAACACTAGGGGACTAAGTAACGAGCAGTACTTC
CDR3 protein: CASNTRGLSNEQYF

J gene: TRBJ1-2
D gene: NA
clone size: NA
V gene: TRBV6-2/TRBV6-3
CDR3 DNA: TGTGCCAGCAGTCCCAGAGGGAGAGCTAACTATGGCTACACCTTC
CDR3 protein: CASSPRGRANYGYTF

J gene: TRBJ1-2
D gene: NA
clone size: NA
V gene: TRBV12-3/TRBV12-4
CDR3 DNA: TGTGCCAGCAGTTTTGAGGTGGACTATGGCTACACCTTC
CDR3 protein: CASSFEVDYGYTF